Below, 27 T cell receptor beta chains from the same sample are listed, as sequenced in a study of cytomegalovirus exposure and HLA in healthy donors. The PCR used 60 Vbeta and 13 Jbeta primers. The table came from immunoSEQ multiplex PCR; TCRdb's copy has only in-frame clones and leaves some out. Among around 61,000 clones listed, 89% were seen once. The specimen sequenced was PBMCs. Receptor source: a man aged 30-40 years in good health and CMV-seropositive.

The chain joins TRBV19 to TRBJ2-5; tentative D call: TRBD1 (6 bases). The CDR3 consists of 14 residues. V shed 5 bases and J shed 2 bases, with 12 bases lying between them. Germline CDR1 is LNHDA and CDR2 is SQIVND (reference sequence). CDR3 in amino acids: CASSGQQGQETQYF. The DNA for the CDR3 is TGTGCCAGTAGTGGCCAACAGGGACAAGAGACCCAGTACTTC.

This rearrangement joins TRBV6-1 to TRBJ1-5; 11 positions match TRBD1. The germline V gene has CDR1 MNHNS and CDR2 SASEGT. The CDR3 is 16 amino acids. The V gene end was trimmed by 3 bases and the J gene end by 2 bases; junction bases not matched to a gene: 3. CDR3 sequence reads: CASSERGQGGNQPQHF. The CDR3 nucleotides read TGTGCCAGCAGTGAGAGGGGACAGGGGGGCAATCAGCCCCAGCATTTT.

This clone has just one count. The V and J genes are TRBV7-2 and TRBJ2-2; D uncertain. V was clipped by 5 bases and J by 6 bases, with 13 bases between them. The germline CDR1 and CDR2 sequences are SGHTA and FQGNSA. The CDR3 is made up of 14 amino acids. The chain's CDR3 is CASSPRPSAGELFF. The CDR3 DNA reads TGTGCCAGCAGCCCTAGACCCTCGGCCGGGGAGCTGTTTTTT.

This chain uses TRBV4-2 with TRBJ1-4, with 11 bases matching TRBD1. V lost 0 bases, J lost 7 bases, and 7 bases stayed unmatched. The CDR3 has 17 amino acids. Germline V gives CDR1 LGHNA, CDR2 YNFKEQ. CDR3 loop: CASSQDRTGGLGEKLFF. The CDR3, as DNA: TGTGCCAGCAGCCAAGATAGGACAGGGGGCTTAGGTGAAAAACTGTTTTTT.

This CDR3 reads CASSLAGISTFYF. The CDR3 nucleotides are TGCGCCAGCAGCTTGGCTGGTATCAGTACGTTCTATTTT. The chain links TRBV5-1 to TRBJ1-3; no definite D call. Germline lookup yields CDR1 SGHRS and CDR2 YFSETQ. CDR3 length: 13 residues. The germline V and J ends were trimmed by 0 bases and 16 bases, with 17 bases remaining between them.

This chain uses TRBV7-2 with TRBJ1-4, with 8 bases that match TRBD1. CDR1 SGHTA and CDR2 FQGNSA come from the germline V gene. This CDR3 spans 15 amino acids. V gave up 0 bases and J gave up 5 bases; unmatched junction bases: 2. The CDR3 DNA sequence: TGTGCCAGCAGCTTAGCGCGGACAGGGAATGAAAAACTGTTTTTT. Encoded protein: CASSLARTGNEKLFF. Supplemented by reference TRBV7-2 and TRBJ1-4, the full variable domain reads GAGVSQSPSNKVTEKGKDVELRCDPISGHTALYWYRQSLGQGLEFLIYFQGNSAPDKSGLPSDRFSAERTGGSVSTLTIQRTQQEDSAVYLCASSLARTGNEKLFFGSGTQLSVL.

The CDR3 region is CASWAERERSYEQYF. Here the CDR3 DNA reads TGTGCCAGCTGGGCGGAGAGGGAACGTTCCTACGAGCAGTACTTC. This sequence joins TRBV2 and TRBJ2-7; TRBD2 is a possible D gene (5 bases). V lost 8 bases to trimming and J lost 1 base, with 18 bases between them. This CDR3 comprises 15 residues. The V gene's germline CDR1 is SNHLY and CDR2 FYNNEI. The whole variable domain, remainder taken from reference TRBV2 and TRBJ2-7, is EPEVTQTPSHQVTQMGQEVILRCVPISNHLYFYWYRQILGQKVEFLVSFYNNEISEKSEIFDDQFSVERPDGSNFTLKIRSTKLEDSAMYFCASWAERERSYEQYFGPGTRLTVT.

This chain uses TRBV10-2 with TRBJ2-1; the match to TRBD2 covers 11 bases. V shed 10 bases and J 10 bases; nucleotides not matched to a gene: 9. The CDR3 is made up of 13 amino acids. Germline V lookup: CDR1 WSHSY, CDR2 SAAADI. The CDR3 region is CAILLAGGTEQFF. Written as DNA, the CDR3 is TGCGCCATCCTCTTAGCGGGAGGGACCGAGCAGTTCTTC.

The chain combines TRBV11-2 with TRBJ2-1; possibly TRBD2 for D (6 bases). This CDR3 contains 13 residues. The V end was cut by 5 bases, the J end by 2 bases, with 7 bases between. Germline CDR1 and CDR2: SGHAT and FQNNGV. CDR3 loop: CASSQRAYNEQFF. Here the CDR3 DNA reads TGTGCCAGCAGCCAGCGGGCCTACAATGAGCAGTTCTTC.

This chain connects TRBV20-1 to TRBJ2-7, with D unresolved. Germline CDR1 and CDR2: DFQATT and SNEGSKA (reference sequence). CDR3 length equals 10 residues. The CDR3, as DNA: TGCAAGGCAGGAACGTACGAGCAGTACTTC. It specifies CKAGTYEQYF.

In this sample, this clone turned up once. The gene calls are TRBV27 and TRBJ1-1; D is unresolved. CDR1 MNHEY and CDR2 SMNVEV come from the germline V gene (reference sequence). V lost 1 base and J 4 bases, leaving 7 bases between the germline ends. This CDR3 is 13 amino acids long. The CDR3 DNA reads as TGTGCCAGCAGTTTATTCCTCGGCACTGAAGCTTTCTTT. Translated, it gives CASSLFLGTEAFF.

This sequence joins TRBV5-1 and TRBJ1-1; a weak D match, TRBD1 (5 bases). Between the trimmed V and J ends, which lost 2 bases and 1 base, there was a span of 6 bases. Germline assignment: CDR1 SGHRS and CDR2 YFSETQ. The CDR3 runs to 13 residues. Written as DNA, the CDR3 is TGCGCCAGCAGCTTTAGGGGGAACACTGAAGCTTTCTTT. This translates into CASSFRGNTEAFF.

V is TRBV7-9 and J is TRBJ2-6; 7 nucleotides line up with TRBD1. Trimming removed 6 bases from V and 3 bases from J; junction bases left unmatched: 5. The CDR3 is made up of 15 amino acids. Germline-derived CDR1 and CDR2 are SEHNR and FQNEAQ (reference sequence). CDR3 in DNA: TGTGCCAGCAGTTCACAGGGGAATGGGGCCAACGTCCTGACTTTC. It specifies CASSSQGNGANVLTF.

The chain combines TRBV6-6 with TRBJ1-1; the D is unclear. Germline V gene sequence: CDR1 MNHNY, CDR2 SVGAGI (reference sequence). The CDR3 spans 15 residues. Trimming removed 2 bases at V and 4 bases at J, with 14 bases between. The CDR3 sequence: CASSYPLAAPTEAFF. Written as DNA, the CDR3 is TGTGCCAGCAGTTACCCTCTGGCGGCACCCACTGAAGCTTTCTTT.

The chain recombines TRBV7-3 with TRBJ2-1, with 10 bases matching TRBD2. The CDR3 spans 14 residues. Germline V gene sequence: CDR1 SGHTA, CDR2 FQGTGA. Trimming took 2 bases from V and 8 from J; bases not matched to a gene: 3. This CDR3 reads CASSLLAGVDEQFF. Here the CDR3 DNA reads TGTGCCAGCAGCTTACTAGCGGGAGTTGATGAGCAGTTCTTC.

This chain joins TRBV6-5 and TRBJ1-5, with TRBD1 matching over 8 bases. V shed 8 bases and J 4 bases; nucleotides not matched to a gene: 4. The CDR3 extends over 13 amino acids. CDR1 is MNHEY, CDR2 SVGAGI, per germline. In DNA form, the CDR3 reads TGTGCCAGCGGTAGACAGGGGAATCAGCCCCAGCATTTT. It specifies CASGRQGNQPQHF.

The chain uses TRBV2 and TRBJ1-1; TRBD1 is a possible D gene (5 bases). The germline V gene encodes CDR1 SNHLY and CDR2 FYNNEI. V lost 11 bases and J lost 6, with 13 bases in between. The CDR3 is 11 residues long. CDR3 in amino acids: CASLRVAEAFF. The CDR3 DNA sequence: TGTGCCTCCCTCAGGGTTGCTGAAGCTTTCTTT.

V is TRBV11-2 and J is TRBJ2-3, with 7 bases identical to TRBD2. The germline V gene has CDR1 SGHAT and CDR2 FQNNGV. Trimming took 0 bases from V and 0 from J; bases not matched to a gene: 15. This CDR3 has 20 residues. CDR3 loop: CASSLDYFPRTSPSTDTQYF. In nucleotides, the CDR3 is TGTGCCAGCAGCTTAGATTATTTTCCACGGACTAGTCCTAGCACAGATACGCAGTATTTT.

The rearrangement uses TRBV9 and TRBJ2-1, with no clear D. The CDR3 is 17 residues long. Germline values: CDR1 SGDLS, CDR2 YYNGEE. Trimming stripped 4 bases from V and 0 bases from J, with 17 bases between. The CDR3 loop is CASSPRLQPSSYNEQFF. The DNA of the CDR3 is TGTGCCAGCAGCCCACGTTTACAGCCCAGCTCCTACAATGAGCAGTTCTTC.

This chain joins TRBV6-6 and TRBJ1-2, with a possible D match to TRBD1 (6 bases). V lost 0 bases and J lost 3, with 11 bases in between. The CDR3 sequence is 15 residues long. The germline V gene encodes CDR1 MNHNY and CDR2 SVGAGI (reference sequence). CDR3 sequence: CASSYSRGGDYGYTF. The CDR3 DNA is TGTGCCAGCAGTTACTCGCGGGGGGGCGACTATGGCTACACCTTC.

The V and J genes are TRBV19 and TRBJ1-2, with D perhaps TRBD1 (6 bases). Trimming stripped 4 bases from V and 4 bases from J, with 13 bases between. Germline V lookup: CDR1 LNHDA, CDR2 SQIVND (reference sequence). This CDR3 spans 14 amino acids. CDR3 in DNA: TGTGCCAGTAGTACCAGTACAGGGCTCTATGGCTACACCTTC. Translated, it gives CASSTSTGLYGYTF.

This clone was counted a few times. Other DNA sequences in the sample encode the same CDR3. The chain has TRBV11-2 and TRBJ2-7; 9 bases line up with TRBD1. This CDR3 is built from 13 residues. The germline gives CDR1 SGHAT, CDR2 FQNNGV. Trimming cost V 5 bases and J 3 bases; bases outside gene matches: 2. The CDR3 DNA sequence: TGTGCCAGCAGCCCGGGACAGGGCTACGAGCAGTACTTC. It encodes CASSPGQGYEQYF. Full variable domain (outside the CDR3, taken from reference TRBV11-2 and TRBJ2-7): EAGVAQSPRYKIIEKRQSVAFWCNPISGHATLYWYQQILGQGPKLLIQFQNNGVVDDSQLPKDRFSAERLKGVDSTLKIQPAKLEDSAVYLCASSPGQGYEQYFGPGTRLTVT.

The V and J genes are TRBV18 and TRBJ1-2; D perhaps matches TRBD1 (5 bases). The CDR3 contains 15 residues. Germline V gene data show CDR1 as KGHSH and CDR2 as LQKENI. V dropped 3 bases and J dropped 2 bases, with 13 bases sitting between them. CDR3 DNA: TGTGCCAGCTCACCGGGGCAGGATTTCAACTATGGCTACACCTTC. Translation gives CASSPGQDFNYGYTF.

This chain uses TRBV7-2 with TRBJ1-1, with D maybe TRBD1 (5 bases). In germline, CDR1 is SGHTA, CDR2 FQGNSA. The ends were cut back, 8 bases at V and 1 base at J, with 17 bases in the middle. The CDR3 is 15 amino acids. DNA for the CDR3: TGTGCCAGCCGCCCCCGATCGGGGGAGAACACTGAAGCTTTCTTT. The encoded protein is CASRPRSGENTEAFF.

The chain uses TRBV19 and TRBJ2-3; 10 bases match TRBD2. Trimming at V came to 4 bases and at J to 1 base, leaving 8 bases not matched to a gene. The CDR3 has 17 residues. Germline CDR1 reads LNHDA; CDR2 reads SQIVND (reference sequence). CDR3 region: CASSTSTGTSGTDTQYF. CDR3 in DNA: TGTGCCAGTAGTACCTCTACCGGGACTAGCGGCACAGATACGCAGTATTTT.

The chain has TRBV6-6 and TRBJ1-1; the D gene is possibly TRBD1 (6 bases). The CDR3 runs 15 residues. Germline V gene lookup returns CDR1 MNHNY and CDR2 SVGAGI (reference sequence). Trimming stripped 5 bases from V and 0 bases from J, with 13 bases between. CDR3 nucleotides: TGTGCCAGCAGTGATCCCGGGACATTGAACACTGAAGCTTTCTTT. Amino acid sequence: CASSDPGTLNTEAFF.

V and J are TRBV4-1 and TRBJ2-7; a possible D gene is TRBD2 (6 bases). Looked up from germline, CDR1 is MGHRA and CDR2 is YSYEKL. The CDR3 is made up of 12 amino acids. Between the trimmed V and J ends, which lost 8 bases and 4 bases, there was a span of 12 bases. CDR3 loop: CASGRDLYEQYF. CDR3 bases: TGCGCCAGCGGGCGGGACTTATACGAGCAGTACTTC.